This TCR beta chain was identified during a study of cytomegalovirus exposure and HLA in healthy donors. The wider study: The 120 or so validation repertoires, a later analysis reported, used the same platform as the approximately 670 first-cohort repertoires.

Trimming shortened V by 1 base and J by 6 bases, and 16 bases separated the two germline ends. The CDR3 runs 15 residues. From germline, CDR1 is SGHDT and CDR2 YYEEEE. Method: immunoSEQ multiplex PCR; TCRdb's copy keeps in-frame clones and lacks some. This sample has 100,000 to 150,000 clones, with roughly 89% found just once. Study findings and constraints: Some TCR beta chains (164 of them) were listed as cytomegalovirus-associated. With high specificity and sensitivity, the classifier reportedly diagnosed cytomegalovirus status. In vitro experiments confirmed that three CMV-associated chains were specific for CMV antigens.

Notes on this clone: What it binds is not known.

The sequence came from a woman between 18 and 29 years old in good health and CMV-seronegative. Specimen: PBMCs. The gene calls are TRBV5-6 and TRBJ1-1, with a possible D match to TRBD1 (5 bases). CDR3 nucleotides: TGTGCCAGCAGCTTGCTGAGCATAGGAGGGGCTGAAGCTTTCTTT. Protein sequence: CASSLLSIGGAEAFF.